This T cell receptor beta chain stems from a study of shared clonotypes between healthy human individuals. The overall study: Donors had three CD4 naive, three CD4 memory, two CD8 naive and one CD8 memory plate apiece. Study-wide points: Naive subsets typically showed greater estimated richness than memory subsets. Non-shared clonotypes had lower generation probabilities than those shared by all four donors. The study's rarefaction showed incomplete sorted-subset sequencing despite large depth.

CD45RO-negative cells were positively selected for CCR7, leaving out terminally differentiated effector memory CD45RA+ cells. Trimming took 5 bases from V and 15 from J, leaving 11 bases between them. There are 11 residues in the CDR3. The germline CDR1 and CDR2 sequences are MNHEY and SMNVEV (reference sequence). Profiled with immunoSEQ multiplex PCR; TCRdb holds only in-frame clones, not every one. The sample contains a few hundred thousand clones, around 95% of which appear only once. On this clone itself: As yet, its antigen is unknown.

Material for sequencing was naive CD8+ T cells sorted from blood. This chain joins TRBV27 and TRBJ1-6, with D unclear. This TCR derives from a woman in her 30s in good health. In DNA form, the CDR3 reads TGTGCCAGCAGTGAGGGCGTTTACCTCCACTTT. It translates to CASSEGVYLHF.